Below, 2 T cell receptor beta chains from the same sample are listed, as sequenced in a study of blood T cell repertoires in COVID-19 (dated by TCRdb to about 2020). The library was obtained by the immunoSEQ multiplex PCR assay. The table comes from immuneACCESS by way of TCRdb, which keeps in-frame sequences with V and J called. Part of the clones is missing from these tables; in studies checked, under half for an unresolved V gene and the rest for unknown reasons. The sample profile shows over 150,000 clones; about 86% of them were found once. The ten largest clones capture about 7.3% of the sample. Sequenced input: peripheral blood. The origin of the receptors is a man in his fifties with active or convalescent COVID-19.

The chain has TRBV6-5 and TRBJ1-2; 10 bases map to TRBD1. CDR1 and CDR2 from the germline V gene are MNHEY and SVGAGI. Trimming at V came to 5 bases and at J to 7 bases, leaving 7 bases not matched to a gene. This CDR3 region has 14 residues. CDR3 in DNA: TGTGCCAGCAGTACTGACAGGGGGCGTCTTGGCTACACCTTC. Protein sequence: CASSTDRGRLGYTF.

CDR3 amino acids: CASSPRTGRDTEAFF. The CDR3 DNA reads TGTGCCAGCAGCCCCCGGACAGGGAGGGACACTGAAGCTTTCTTT. The chain couples TRBV27 to TRBJ1-1; the match to TRBD1 covers 8 bases. The CDR3 sequence is 15 residues long. V dropped 6 bases and J dropped 3; count of bases not matched to a gene: 9. Germline V gene data show CDR1 as MNHEY and CDR2 as SMNVEV (reference sequence).